A single sample is the source of the 27 T cell receptor beta chains below, sequenced in a study of a mutant IDH1 vaccine in newly diagnosed glioma. Sequenced by immunoSEQ multiplex PCR; TCRdb stores in-frame clones only, minus some. The repertoire holds approximately 88,000 clones, 80% seen once, with less than 8.5% in the top ten. The time point was: baseline, week 1 (first vaccination visit). Treatment here: pre-vaccination baseline after standard-of-care therapy. Specimen: PBMCs, collected from a glioma patient treated with radiotherapy, temozolomide or both. The receptors originated from a middle-aged man with glioma.

V gene TRBV19 combines with J gene TRBJ2-3, with 15 bases lining up with TRBD2. CDR3 length: 20 residues. J was trimmed by 2 bases and V by 5 bases; bases with no gene match: 14. Germline lookup yields CDR1 LNHDA and CDR2 SQIVND (reference sequence). The CDR3 loop reads CASSVRGLAGGLLYTDTQYF. The CDR3 bases are TGTGCCAGTAGTGTGAGGGGACTAGCGGGAGGCCTTCTGTACACAGATACGCAGTATTTT.

The V call is TRBV14, the J call TRBJ2-4, with TRBD2 identical over 9 bases. The CDR3 runs to 17 residues. V gave up 0 bases and J gave up 5 bases; unmatched junction bases: 8. From germline, CDR1 is SGHDN and CDR2 FVKESK. The CDR3 sequence: CASSQDRSSGMQNIQYF. The CDR3 nucleotides are TGTGCCAGCAGCCAAGATAGGTCTAGCGGGATGCAAAACATTCAGTACTTC.

This rearrangement joins TRBV7-2 to TRBJ2-1, with TRBD1 matching 7 bases. CDR3 length: 16 residues. The germline V gene has CDR1 SGHTA and CDR2 FQGNSA. V dropped 6 bases and J dropped 4; count of bases not matched to a gene: 12. The CDR3 nucleotides are TGTGCCAGCAGGGGATTCAGGGGGTTGACGTACAATGAGCAGTTCTTC. Its protein product is CASRGFRGLTYNEQFF.

This chain connects TRBV6-5 to TRBJ2-7, with D uncertain. The germline V and J ends were trimmed by 5 bases and 2 bases, with 4 bases remaining between them. The CDR3 is 11 residues long. Germline CDR1 reads MNHEY; CDR2 reads SVGAGI. The CDR3 coding sequence is TGTGCCAGCAGTGCCGCCTACGAGCAGTACTTC. This encodes CASSAAYEQYF.

This chain links TRBV19 with TRBJ2-3; 8 positions agree with TRBD2. The length of the CDR3 is 18 residues. J gave up 3 bases and V 6 bases, and 17 bases lay outside the gene matches. Germline V CDR1 and CDR2: LNHDA, SQIVND (reference sequence). The DNA of the CDR3 is TGTGCCAGTAGCCGAATGGGATGGAGCGGGGGTGGGACAGATACGCAGTATTTT. Protein sequence: CASSRMGWSGGGTDTQYF.

The chain is built from TRBV9 and TRBJ2-2; 8 bases match TRBD2. The trim removed 3 bases at V and 0 bases at J, leaving 13 bases unmatched. CDR1 and CDR2 from the germline V gene are SGDLS and YYNGEE. The CDR3 is made up of 19 amino acids. CDR3 region: CASSAPRREALANTGELFF. DNA for the CDR3: TGTGCCAGCAGCGCGCCCCGGCGGGAGGCACTCGCGAACACCGGGGAGCTGTTTTTT.

The V call is TRBV2, the J call TRBJ1-5, with D perhaps TRBD1 (6 bases). Germline loops: CDR1 SNHLY, CDR2 FYNNEI. V gave up 7 bases and J gave up 3 bases, with 10 bases separating them. The CDR3 has 13 amino acids. The CDR3 DNA sequence: TGTGCCAGCATAGGGACACTCAATCAGCCCCAGCATTTT. Residues: CASIGTLNQPQHF. The full variable domain, with the rest looked up from reference TRBV2 and TRBJ1-5, is EPEVTQTPSHQVTQMGQEVILRCVPISNHLYFYWYRQILGQKVEFLVSFYNNEISEKSEIFDDQFSVERPDGSNFTLKIRSTKLEDSAMYFCASIGTLNQPQHFGDGTRLSIL.

This CDR3 reads CASSLGTLTANEQFF. The CDR3 DNA follows: TGTGCCAGCAGTTTGGGGACCCTCACGGCCAATGAGCAGTTCTTC. The chain links TRBV27 to TRBJ2-1; D assignment may be TRBD1 or TRBD2 (5 bases each). CDR1 and CDR2 (germline): MNHEY, SMNVEV (reference sequence). The CDR3 has 15 amino acids. The V end lost 3 bases, the J end lost 6 bases, and 15 bases lay between the germline ends.

The gene calls are TRBV5-4 and TRBJ2-7, with D tentatively TRBD2 (6 bases). Trimming shortened V by 1 base and J by 0 bases, and 8 bases separated the two germline ends. The CDR3 is 14 amino acids. Germline V gene lookup returns CDR1 SGHNT and CDR2 YYREEE (reference sequence). The CDR3 spells CASSLPSVSYEQYF. The DNA of the CDR3 is TGTGCCAGCAGCTTGCCTAGCGTCTCCTACGAGCAGTACTTC. Using reference TRBV5-4 and TRBJ2-7 for the parts outside the CDR3, the full variable domain is ETGVTQSPTHLIKTRGQQVTLRCSSQSGHNTVSWYQQALGQGPQFIFQYYREEENGRGNFPPRFSGLQFPNYSSELNVNALELDDSALYLCASSLPSVSYEQYFGPGTRLTVT.

The genes are TRBV9 and TRBJ1-1, with D perhaps matching TRBD1 (6 bases). The CDR3 covers 13 residues. Germline loops: CDR1 SGDLS, CDR2 YYNGEE. V lost 4 bases to trimming and J lost 6 bases, with 13 bases between them. Here the CDR3 DNA reads TGTGCCAGCAGCTGGGGGGGCGACGCTGAAGCTTTCTTT. Encoded protein: CASSWGGDAEAFF.

The chain employs TRBV5-1 and TRBJ2-7; D perhaps matches TRBD1 (5 bases). Germline assignment: CDR1 SGHRS and CDR2 YFSETQ. The V end lost 0 bases, the J end lost 2 bases, and 12 bases lay between the germline ends. CDR3 length: 15 residues. CDR3 bases: TGCGCCAGCAGCTTGGGGGCAGGGAAGACCTACGAGCAGTACTTC. Protein product: CASSLGAGKTYEQYF.

This clone was seen only a few times. V gene TRBV7-2 combines with J gene TRBJ2-3, with 7 bases lining up with TRBD2. CDR1 and CDR2 (germline): SGHTA, FQGNSA. The CDR3 spans 15 residues. The V segment lost 5 bases and the J segment 2 bases; nucleotides outside the gene matches: 7. The CDR3 reads CASSAPAGFTDTQYF. The CDR3 DNA is TGTGCCAGCAGCGCCCCAGCGGGGTTCACAGATACGCAGTATTTT.

The gene calls are TRBV7-2 and TRBJ2-7; 10 bases are shared with TRBD2. The CDR3 consists of 15 residues. Germline CDR1 SGHTA, CDR2 FQGNSA. The V gene end was trimmed by 0 bases and the J gene end by 1 base; junction bases not matched to a gene: 0. CDR3 sequence: CASSLATSGSYEQYF. The DNA for the CDR3 is TGTGCCAGCAGCTTAGCGACTAGCGGGTCCTACGAGCAGTACTTC.

This chain uses TRBV9 with TRBJ2-1; D is perhaps TRBD2 (6 bases). The CDR3 is 16 residues long. V was shortened by 7 bases and J by 0 bases, with 17 bases between the two germline ends. The germline V gene has CDR1 SGDLS and CDR2 YYNGEE. The CDR3 DNA reads TGTGCCAGCTCCCCCATGGGGGGTAACTCCTACAATGAGCAGTTCTTC. It translates to CASSPMGGNSYNEQFF.

The chain joins TRBV28 to TRBJ1-2, with D possibly being TRBD1 (6 bases). V shed 6 bases and J shed 7 bases, with 9 bases lying between them. The CDR3 covers 11 residues. Germline values: CDR1 MDHEN, CDR2 SYDVKM. Here the CDR3 reads CASRRDTGYTF. CDR3 DNA: TGTGCCAGCAGAAGGGACACTGGCTACACCTTC.

V gene TRBV19 combines with J gene TRBJ2-7; TRBD1 agrees at 8 bases. With 5 bases clipped from V and 1 base from J, the junction kept 7 bases outside the gene matches. The length of the CDR3 is 15 residues. Germline lookup yields CDR1 LNHDA and CDR2 SQIVND (reference sequence). The CDR3 spells CASSPGTGRSYEQYF. In nucleotides, the CDR3 is TGTGCCAGTAGTCCGGGGACAGGCCGATCCTACGAGCAGTACTTC.

V and J are TRBV7-9 and TRBJ1-1; D is perhaps TRBD1 (6 bases). V dropped 1 base and J dropped 5 bases, with 14 bases sitting between them. Germline CDR1 SEHNR, CDR2 FQNEAQ (reference sequence). The CDR3 length is 15 residues. CDR3 sequence: CASSLEGVRGTEAFF. The CDR3 DNA is TGTGCCAGCAGCTTAGAGGGGGTTCGGGGAACTGAAGCTTTCTTT.

The rearrangement links TRBV7-2 to TRBJ1-1; D not certain. The V end was cut by 5 bases, the J end by 7 bases, with 14 bases between. Germline values: CDR1 SGHTA, CDR2 FQGNSA. The CDR3 spans 13 residues. Written as DNA, the CDR3 is TGTGCCAGCAGCCCTTGGCCGAAGGGTGAAGCTTTCTTT. Its translation: CASSPWPKGEAFF. Drawing the rest from reference TRBV7-2 and TRBJ1-1, the complete variable domain is GAGVSQSPSNKVTEKGKDVELRCDPISGHTALYWYRQSLGQGLEFLIYFQGNSAPDKSGLPSDRFSAERTGGSVSTLTIQRTQQEDSAVYLCASSPWPKGEAFFGQGTRLTVV.

The rearrangement uses TRBV27 and TRBJ2-7; 8 bases are shared with TRBD2. The CDR3 totals 15 residues. Looked up from germline, CDR1 is MNHEY and CDR2 is SMNVEV (reference sequence). V lost 6 bases to trimming and J lost 10 bases; unmatched junction nucleotides: 17. The CDR3 DNA reads as TGTGCCAGCAGATCATTAGCGGGAATTACCCAGGAACAGTACTTC. This sequence encodes CASRSLAGITQEQYF.

This clone was picked up one time. The CDR3: CASSRPGGDYTQYF. The CDR3, as DNA: TGTGCCAGCAGTCGGCCGGGCGGGGACTATACGCAGTATTTT. The chain carries TRBV7-9 and TRBJ2-3; possibly TRBD2 for D (6 bases). V lost 6 bases and J 7 bases, leaving 17 bases between the germline ends. CDR1 is SEHNR, CDR2 FQNEAQ, per germline (reference sequence). The CDR3 consists of 14 residues. Variable domain in full (rest from reference TRBV7-9 and TRBJ2-3): DTGVSQNPRHKITKRGQNVTFRCDPISEHNRLYWYRQTLGQGPEFLTYFQNEAQLEKSRLLSDRFSAERPKGSFSTLEIQRTEQGDSAMYLCASSRPGGDYTQYFGPGTRLTVL.

V and J are TRBV7-2 and TRBJ1-2; possible D gene TRBD1, 6 bases. Looked up from germline, CDR1 is SGHTA and CDR2 is FQGNSA. The CDR3 loop spans 14 amino acids. Trimming left V 4 bases short and J 11 bases short, with 20 bases between. Here the CDR3 DNA reads TGTGCCAGCAGCTCCCAAGGGGGTGTCGTGGGTTACACCTTC. This translates into CASSSQGGVVGYTF.

The genes are TRBV7-2 and TRBJ1-3; a possible D gene is TRBD1 (5 bases). The CDR3 loop spans 16 amino acids. Between the trimmed V and J ends, which lost 5 bases and 0 bases, there was a span of 14 bases. Germline V lookup: CDR1 SGHTA, CDR2 FQGNSA. CDR3 amino acids: CASSLGWGGSGNTIYF. The CDR3 region has the DNA TGTGCCAGCAGCCTAGGTTGGGGGGGCTCTGGAAACACCATATATTTT.

The chain combines TRBV5-4 with TRBJ1-2; D perhaps matches TRBD1 (6 bases). The germline V gene encodes CDR1 SGHNT and CDR2 YYREEE (reference sequence). The CDR3 is made up of 16 amino acids. V lost 0 bases and J lost 7, with 19 bases in between. The chain's CDR3 is CASSLEGGAQGLGYTF. CDR3 in DNA: TGTGCCAGCAGCTTGGAGGGGGGGGCGCAAGGTCTTGGCTACACCTTC.

This clone came up a few times. The DNA for the CDR3 is TGTGCCAGCAGCTTAGCGTTCCGCCGGGACCCGTCCGAGACCCAGTACTTC. Protein: CASSLAFRRDPSETQYF. The chain joins TRBV7-8 to TRBJ2-5; the D gene could be TRBD1 or TRBD2 (5 bases each). Trimming removed 0 bases at V and 5 bases at J, with 19 bases between. Looked up from germline, CDR1 is SGHVS and CDR2 is FQNEAQ. The CDR3 has 17 residues.

This chain uses TRBV4-2 with TRBJ1-4; D perhaps matches TRBD1 (5 bases). V gave up 0 bases and J gave up 5 bases, with 13 bases separating them. The CDR3 is made up of 16 amino acids. Germline CDR1 LGHNA, CDR2 YNFKEQ. As DNA, the CDR3 is TGTGCCAGCAGCCAAGATCGTTCCGGGGCAAATGAAAAACTGTTTTTT. Encoded protein: CASSQDRSGANEKLFF.

The chain combines TRBV7-3 with TRBJ2-3; D might be TRBD2 (5 bases). Germline CDR1 and CDR2: SGHTA and FQGTGA. There are 15 residues in the CDR3. The V end lost 0 bases, the J end lost 2 bases, and 9 bases lay between the germline ends. CDR3 protein: CASSLTPGTTDTQYF. The DNA for the CDR3 is TGTGCCAGCAGCTTAACCCCGGGAACCACAGATACGCAGTATTTT. The whole variable domain, filled in from reference TRBV7-3 and TRBJ2-3, reads GAGVSQTPSNKVTEKGKYVELRCDPISGHTALYWYRQSLGQGPEFLIYFQGTGAADDSGLPNDRFFAVRPEGSVSTLKIQRTERGDSAVYLCASSLTPGTTDTQYFGPGTRLTVL.

This clone was observed a handful of times. The junction differs from germline at one of its ends, possibly a read error. The chain joins TRBV7-7 to TRBJ1-4; a possible D gene is TRBD1 (6 bases). CDR3 length: 13 residues. Germline V gene data show CDR1 as SSHAT and CDR2 as FNYEAQ (reference sequence). The chain's CDR3 is CASSPGAREKLFF. In DNA form, the CDR3 reads TGTGCTAGCAGCCCGGGGGCTAGGGAAAAACTGTTTTTT.